The 8 T cell receptor beta chains presented below share a single source sample, sequenced in a study of post-analysis software for immune sequencing data. Whole-study findings and limits: Five TRBV segments, including TRBV5-6, TRBV5-1 and TRBV20-1, were more frequent in patients than controls.

Their antigens are not known. Incorporated into the TCR beta cDNA libraries were unique molecular identifiers, which served to reduce PCR and sequencing biases. One entry per CDR3 protein, called by TCRdb with MiXCR from the PCR reads. The sample shows about 770,000 distinct CDR3 sequences, 35% to 55% of them seen only once. Specimen: blood. Receptor source: a girl aged 5 to 17 with multiple sclerosis.

The V and J genes are TRBV6-1 and TRBJ2-5, with D hard to call. The V and J ends lost 3 bases and 5 bases respectively, with 7 bases between them. The CDR3 loop spans 12 amino acids. Germline V lookup: CDR1 MNHNS, CDR2 SASEGT. Written as DNA, the CDR3 is TGTGCCAGCAGTGACTTTCGGGAGACCCAGTACTTC. Protein product: CASSDFRETQYF.

This clonotype was found a few times. This chain connects TRBV10-3 to TRBJ2-7; D call uncertain. Germline loops: CDR1 ENHRY, CDR2 SYGVKD. Trimming left V 7 bases short and J 7 bases short, with 11 bases between. The CDR3 covers 11 residues. The CDR3 protein is CAIKSDGEQYF. CDR3 in DNA: TGTGCCATCAAATCGGACGGGGAGCAGTACTTC.

This clonotype was found a few times. V is TRBV29-1 and J is TRBJ1-4, with D possibly matching TRBD1 (5 bases). Trimming pared 4 bases from V and 11 bases from J, leaving 14 bases between. This CDR3 comprises 12 residues. Germline V gives CDR1 SQVTM, CDR2 ANQGSEA. DNA for the CDR3: TGCAGCGTTGTACTCCAGGGAGGCAAACTGTTTTTT. Protein sequence: CSVVLQGGKLFF.

The genes are TRBV10-3 and TRBJ2-7; no clear D gene. CDR3 length: 15 residues. Germline CDR1 ENHRY, CDR2 SYGVKD. V shed 4 bases and J shed 2 bases, with 15 bases lying between them. CDR3 sequence reads: CAISGAYGDPYEQYF. The CDR3 DNA reads as TGTGCCATCAGTGGGGCTTACGGAGATCCCTACGAGCAGTACTTC.

This clonotype was counted only a few times. The chain carries TRBV7-9 and TRBJ2-7; D is undetermined. The CDR3 is 14 residues long. Germline lookup yields CDR1 SEHNR and CDR2 FQNEAQ (reference sequence). V was trimmed by 5 bases and J by 7 bases, leaving 18 bases between them. As DNA, the CDR3 is TGTGCCAGCAGCAATCCACGAAATGCTAGGGAGCAGTACTTC. This sequence encodes CASSNPRNAREQYF.

For the CDR3, the DNA is TGCAGTGCTAGAAATAGGACAGTCTATGGCTACACCTTC. Translation: CSARNRTVYGYTF. The chain couples TRBV20-1 to TRBJ1-2; D is possibly TRBD1 (6 bases). Trimming took 2 bases from V and 4 from J, leaving 11 bases between them. Germline V CDR1 and CDR2: DFQATT, SNEGSKA (reference sequence). The CDR3 has 13 residues.

This clonotype was counted between two and nine times. The V call is TRBV20-1, the J call TRBJ2-7; TRBD2 aligns across 7 bases. Germline CDR1 and CDR2: DFQATT and SNEGSKA (reference sequence). The trim removed 6 bases at V and 7 bases at J, leaving 15 bases unmatched. This CDR3 has 14 residues. CDR3 residues: CSATEAHSGGEQYF. CDR3 nucleotides: TGCAGTGCAACCGAGGCCCATTCCGGGGGGGAGCAGTACTTC.

This clonotype has a handful of counts. The chain employs TRBV20-1 and TRBJ2-4; possibly TRBD1 for D (5 bases). Trimming shortened V by 2 bases and J by 1 base, and 12 bases separated the two germline ends. CDR3 length equals 15 residues. From germline, CDR1 is DFQATT and CDR2 SNEGSKA (reference sequence). CDR3 coding DNA: TGCAGTGCTAGATCAAAAGGGGTGGCCAAAAACATTCAGTACTTC. This gives the protein CSARSKGVAKNIQYF.